The rows below give T cell receptor beta chains drawn from one sample of a study of cytomegalovirus exposure and HLA in healthy donors. Method: immunoSEQ multiplex PCR; TCRdb's copy keeps in-frame clones and lacks some. The table shows fewer than 55,000 clones, with 72% occurring only once. Specimen: PBMCs. Every receptor here comes from a woman aged 45-59 years in good health and CMV-seropositive. Each CDR3 is given with its conserved first and last residue. A D gene is named only where the DNA matches it firmly. Clone size is given for some rows only: seen once, a few or many times, or a class if the clone is expanded.

size: -
J: TRBJ2-7
V: TRBV30
D: TRBD2
CDR3: CAWRGGGGRARYEQYF
DNA: TGTGCCTGGAGGGGTGGGGGCGGGAGGGCAAGGTACGAGCAGTACTTC

size: -
J: TRBJ2-7
V: TRBV9
D: TRBD2
CDR3: CASSVVGTSDEQYF
DNA: TGTGCCAGCAGCGTAGTAGGGACTAGCGACGAGCAGTACTTC

size: -
J: TRBJ2-7
V: TRBV27
D: -
CDR3: CASSTLGGSPYEQYF
DNA: TGTGCCAGCAGTACCCTAGGGGGATCTCCTTACGAGCAGTACTTC

size: once
J: TRBJ2-1
V: TRBV9
D: TRBD2
CDR3: CASSVGTSGYNEQFF
DNA: TGTGCCAGCAGCGTAGGGACTAGCGGCTACAATGAGCAGTTCTTC

size: -
J: TRBJ1-3
V: TRBV7-2
D: -
CDR3: CASSLGGLGNTIYF
DNA: TGTGCCAGCAGCTTAGGAGGACTCGGAAACACCATATATTTT

size: -
J: TRBJ1-1
V: TRBV10-1
D: TRBD1
CDR3: CASRKGDSEAFF
DNA: TGCGCCAGCAGGAAGGGGGACAGTGAAGCTTTCTTT

size: -
J: TRBJ2-2
V: TRBV14
D: -
CDR3: CASSQVNTGELFF
DNA: TGTGCCAGCAGCCAAGTAAACACCGGGGAGCTGTTTTTT

size: -
J: TRBJ2-7
V: TRBV4-1
D: -
CDR3: CASSQRLSKTYEQYF
DNA: TGCGCCAGCAGCCAAAGATTGAGCAAAACCTACGAGCAGTACTTC

size: few
J: TRBJ2-3
V: TRBV7-2
D: TRBD2
CDR3: CASSFRGGGTDTQYF
DNA: TGTGCCAGCAGCTTCCGCGGGGGGGGCACAGATACGCAGTATTTT

size: -
J: TRBJ1-2
V: TRBV11-2
D: -
CDR3: CASSPGTSYGYTF
DNA: TGTGCCAGCAGCCCCGGGACATCATATGGCTACACCTTC

size: -
J: TRBJ2-3
V: TRBV28
D: TRBD2
CDR3: CASSFEPAGWGPDTQYF
DNA: TGTGCCAGCAGTTTCGAGCCAGCGGGGTGGGGCCCAGATACGCAGTATTTT